The rows below give T cell receptor beta chains drawn from one sample of a study of CD8 T cells in Susac syndrome. TCRdb reprocessed the immunoSEQ multiplex PCR reads with MiXCR, giving one entry per CDR3 protein. The table shows about 210,000 distinct CDR3 sequences, with 95% occurring only once. Source material: CD4+ T cells from PBMCs. Receptor source: a human donor with multiple sclerosis. Each CDR3 is given with its conserved first and last residue. D genes are given only for firm matches. Clone sizes are given selectively: once, few, many, or a class where the clone is expanded.

V gene	D gene	clone size	J gene	CDR3 DNA	CDR3 protein
TRBV2	.	once	TRBJ2-7	TGTGCCAGCACTATCACCAGGGGGGGCGAGCAGTACTTC	CASTITRGGEQYF
TRBV7-9	TRBD2	.	TRBJ2-6	TGTGCCAGCAGCCCACGTGTAGCGGGATCTGGGGCCAACGTCCTGACTTTC	CASSPRVAGSGANVLTF
TRBV5-6	.	.	TRBJ2-7	TGTGCCAGCAGCTTGAACCGACATTACCTCTCCTACGAGCAGTACTTC	CASSLNRHYLSYEQYF
TRBV29-1	TRBD2	.	TRBJ2-3	TGCAGCGTTTCCGGACTAGCGACGCAGTATTTT	CSVSGLATQYF
TRBV30	.	.	TRBJ2-5	TGTGCCTGGAGTAGGCGTCACCAAGAGACCCAGTACTTC	CAWSRRHQETQYF
TRBV28	.	once	TRBJ2-3	TGTACCTCGGCGGGGCGGATAGATACGCAGTATTTT	CTSAGRIDTQYF
TRBV5-4	.	.	TRBJ2-5	TGTGCCAGCAGCTTGGCAGCCCGGGGTTCGGAGACCCAGTACTTC	CASSLAARGSETQYF
TRBV12-3/TRBV12-4	.	.	TRBJ2-5	TGTGCCAGCAGTATCGTCCCCTCCGTGGGGACCCAGTACTTC	CASSIVPSVGTQYF
TRBV2	TRBD2	.	TRBJ2-1	TGTGCCAGCAGTGTACCTAGCGGGAGCTCCTACAATGAGCAGTTCTTC	CASSVPSGSSYNEQFF
TRBV29-1	TRBD2	.	TRBJ2-1	TGCAGCGGCCGACCTAGCGGGAGATCCTACAATGAGCAGTTCTTC	CSGRPSGRSYNEQFF
TRBV20-1	TRBD1	.	TRBJ2-7	TGCAGTGCACCGGGCCGGGACAGCTCCTACGAGCAGTACTTC	CSAPGRDSSYEQYF
TRBV9	.	.	TRBJ2-7	TGTGCCAGCAGTCCGGGATTTACCTACGAGCAGTACTTC	CASSPGFTYEQYF